Following are 14 T cell receptor beta chains from one sample sequenced in a study of blood T cell repertoires in COVID-19. Here immunoSEQ multiplex PCR was the method, and the copy in TCRdb shows in-frame clones only, minus some. In the table there are approximately 170,000 clones, around 81% of which are singletons. The sequenced material came from PBMCs or T cells enriched from blood (not recorded which). The receptors stem from a man aged 35 to 55 who had recovered from COVID-19.

The chain links TRBV24-1 to TRBJ2-3; 9 bases agree with TRBD2. Germline V gene data show CDR1 as KGHDR and CDR2 as SFDVKD. Trimming took 0 bases from V and 4 from J; bases not matched to a gene: 16. This CDR3 is 20 amino acids long. The CDR3 region is CATSDLPPGMAGGRSDTQYF. In DNA form, the CDR3 reads TGTGCCACCAGTGATTTGCCTCCGGGGATGGCGGGGGGGCGATCAGATACGCAGTATTTT.

The rearrangement links TRBV4-1 to TRBJ1-2, with 11 bases lining up with TRBD1. With 0 bases clipped from V and 6 bases from J, the junction kept 3 bases outside the gene matches. The CDR3 consists of 15 residues. The V gene's germline CDR1 is MGHRA and CDR2 YSYEKL. The CDR3 is CASSQDWTGGNGYTF. For the CDR3, the DNA is TGCGCCAGCAGCCAAGACTGGACAGGGGGCAATGGCTACACCTTC.

This chain joins TRBV6-5 and TRBJ1-1; 8 bases align to TRBD1. V was pared by 6 bases and J by 7 bases, with 7 bases of the junction left unmatched. Per the germline V gene, CDR1 is MNHEY and CDR2 is SVGAGI. CDR3 length: 13 amino acids. The CDR3 coding sequence is TGTGCCAGCAGACCCGACAGGGGAGGTGAAGCTTTCTTT. Translation: CASRPDRGGEAFF.

The chain carries TRBV10-3 and TRBJ1-5, with unresolved D. The CDR3 consists of 14 residues. Trimming stripped 3 bases from V and 6 bases from J, with 12 bases between. Germline CDR1 reads ENHRY; CDR2 reads SYGVKD. CDR3 residues: CAISEVREGQPQHF. In nucleotides, the CDR3 is TGTGCCATCAGTGAAGTACGGGAGGGTCAGCCCCAGCATTTT.

The rearrangement uses TRBV30 and TRBJ2-5; 8 bases match TRBD2. CDR3 length: 16 amino acids. Germline lookup yields CDR1 GTSNPN and CDR2 SVGIG (reference sequence). V shed 3 bases, J shed 1 base, and the junction held 10 bases outside the gene matches. CDR3: CAWSAGLAGSQETQYF. The CDR3, as DNA: TGTGCCTGGAGCGCTGGACTAGCAGGGTCCCAAGAGACCCAGTACTTC.

V gene TRBV9 combines with J gene TRBJ2-3, with 13 bases lining up with TRBD2. With 0 bases clipped from V and 2 bases from J, the junction kept 3 bases outside the gene matches. The CDR3 is 17 residues long. Germline-derived CDR1 and CDR2 are SGDLS and YYNGEE. The CDR3 DNA reads as TGTGCCAGCAGCGTAGGGACTAGCGGGGGACTCACAGATACGCAGTATTTT. Its translation: CASSVGTSGGLTDTQYF.

This clone was seen once. The junction differs from germline at one of its ends, possibly a read error. This chain links TRBV6-5 with TRBJ2-7; 8 bases are shared with TRBD1. The length of the CDR3 is 15 residues. Germline values: CDR1 MNHEY, CDR2 SVGAGI. The CDR3 nucleotides are TGTGCCAGCAGTTATCAGGGGGCCTTCTCCAACGAGCAGTACTTC. This gives the protein CASSYQGAFSNEQYF.

In nucleotides, the CDR3 is TGTGCCAGCAGCGCCGGACAGGGGGCGGGGGAAAAACTGTTTTTT. This encodes CASSAGQGAGEKLFF. The chain has TRBV11-2 and TRBJ1-4; 11 bases line up with TRBD1. The V and J ends lost 5 bases and 8 bases, in that order; junction bases with no gene match: 7. This CDR3 contains 15 residues. Germline assignment: CDR1 SGHAT and CDR2 FQNNGV.

The sample holds one count of this clone. The chain carries TRBV7-8 and TRBJ2-2; a possible D gene is TRBD1 (5 bases). With 2 bases removed from V and 5 bases from J, the gap between germline ends came to 6 bases. Germline lookup yields CDR1 SGHVS and CDR2 FQNEAQ. The CDR3 sequence is 13 residues long. In nucleotides, the CDR3 is TGTGCCAGCAGCTTACAGGGTACCGGGGAGCTGTTTTTT. Protein: CASSLQGTGELFF.

This chain uses TRBV7-3 with TRBJ2-5; no clear D gene. This CDR3 region has 13 residues. V was cut by 5 bases and J by 0 bases, with 7 bases left in between. Looked up from germline, CDR1 is SGHTA and CDR2 is FQGTGA. The CDR3 DNA follows: TGTGCCAGCAGCCACTCCCACCAAGAGACCCAGTACTTC. Translation: CASSHSHQETQYF.

This clone was counted only a few times. The V and J genes are TRBV5-1 and TRBJ1-3; D is possibly TRBD1 (6 bases). CDR1 and CDR2 from the germline V gene are SGHRS and YFSETQ. Trimming shortened V by 2 bases and J by 8 bases, and 14 bases separated the two germline ends. The CDR3 runs 14 residues. CDR3 loop: CASSLQGFADTIYF. For the CDR3, the DNA is TGCGCCAGCAGCTTACAGGGATTCGCAGACACCATATATTTT.

The chain combines TRBV9 with TRBJ2-2, with TRBD2 identical over 13 bases. V trimming: 7 bases; J trimming: 7 bases; junction bases outside the gene matches: 7. CDR3 size: 15 residues. In germline, CDR1 is SGDLS, CDR2 YYNGEE. DNA of the CDR3: TGTGCCAGCGCTGGGACTAGCGGGACTAACGGGGAGCTGTTTTTT. It codes for CASAGTSGTNGELFF. The variable domain in full, completed from reference TRBV9 and TRBJ2-2, reads DSGVTQTPKHLITATGQRVTLRCSPRSGDLSVYWYQQSLDQGLQFLIQYYNGEERAKGNILERFSAQQFPDLHSELNLSSLELGDSALYFCASAGTSGTNGELFFGEGSRLTVL.

The J gene is TRBJ2-7, the V gene TRBV30; TRBD1 is a possible D gene (5 bases). Germline values: CDR1 GTSNPN, CDR2 SVGIG (reference sequence). V was shortened by 4 bases and J by 3 bases, with 10 bases between the two germline ends. There are 12 residues in the CDR3. CDR3 region: CAWNQGNYEQYF. In DNA, the CDR3 is TGTGCCTGGAATCAGGGAAACTACGAGCAGTACTTC.

Remarks on this clone: The identical CDR3 is also encoded by other nucleotide sequences in the sample. The chain employs TRBV5-1 and TRBJ2-3; D possibly corresponds to TRBD1 (6 bases). CDR3 length equals 14 residues. V shed 0 bases and J shed 2 bases, with 7 bases lying between them. In germline, CDR1 is SGHRS, CDR2 YFSETQ. The CDR3 region is CASSLGQDTDTQYF. The CDR3 bases are TGCGCCAGCAGCTTGGGACAGGACACAGATACGCAGTATTTT.